This T cell receptor (beta chain) originates from a study of post-analysis software for immune sequencing data. Study-wide background: In terms of disease course, relapsing-remitting, secondary progressive and progressive-relapsing multiple sclerosis were included.

With respect to this clonotype: Its antigen is not known.

This CDR3 is built from 15 residues. Germline lookup yields CDR1 DFQATT and CDR2 SNEGSKA (reference sequence). Trimming stripped 1 base from V and 0 bases from J, with 13 bases between. Study-level findings and limits: Higher frequency in patients than in controls was seen for five TRBV segments, with TRBV5-6, TRBV5-1 and TRBV20-1 among them. Patients with multiple sclerosis recorded significantly lower normalized Chao1 diversity than controls, the study found.

Incorporated into the TCR beta cDNA libraries were unique molecular identifiers, which served to reduce PCR and sequencing biases. One entry per CDR3 protein results from TCRdb running MiXCR on the PCR reads. The sample records 650,000 to 850,000 distinct CDR3 sequences, around 50% being singletons. This sequence joins TRBV20-1 and TRBJ2-7; D is possibly TRBD1 (6 bases). Material: blood. This clonotype was sampled from a girl aged 10 to 17 with multiple sclerosis. In nucleotides, the CDR3 is TGCAGTGCTAGAGGACAGGCCGTCTTCTCCTACGAGCAGTACTTC. Residues: CSARGQAVFSYEQYF.